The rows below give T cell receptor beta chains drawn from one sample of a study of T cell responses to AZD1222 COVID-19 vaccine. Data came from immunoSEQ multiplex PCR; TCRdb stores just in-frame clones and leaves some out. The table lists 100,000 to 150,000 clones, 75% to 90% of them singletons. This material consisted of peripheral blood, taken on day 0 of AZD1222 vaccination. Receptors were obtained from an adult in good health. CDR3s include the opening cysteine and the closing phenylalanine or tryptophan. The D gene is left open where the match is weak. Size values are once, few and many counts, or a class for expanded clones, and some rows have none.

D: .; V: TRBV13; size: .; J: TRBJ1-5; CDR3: CASSFSGINQPQHF; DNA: TGTGCCAGCAGCTTTTCAGGGATTAATCAGCCCCAGCATTTT
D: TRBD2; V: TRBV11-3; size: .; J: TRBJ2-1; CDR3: CASSMGLADYNEQFF; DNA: TGTGCCAGCAGCATGGGACTAGCGGACTACAATGAGCAGTTCTTC
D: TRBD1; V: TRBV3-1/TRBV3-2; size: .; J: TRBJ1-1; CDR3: CASSPGGFTEAFF; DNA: TGTGCCAGCAGTCCAGGGGGCTTCACTGAAGCTTTCTTT
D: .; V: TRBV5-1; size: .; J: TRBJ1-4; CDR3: CASSLAGGAEEKLFF; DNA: TGCGCCAGCAGCTTGGCCGGAGGGGCAGAAGAAAAACTGTTTTTT
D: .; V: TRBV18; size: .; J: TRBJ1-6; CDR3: CASSPLEGRTYNSPLHF; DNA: TGTGCCAGCTCACCCCTCGAGGGGCGCACCTATAATTCACCCCTCCACTTT
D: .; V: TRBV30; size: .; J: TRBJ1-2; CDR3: CAWTRDSGPYGYTF; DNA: TGTGCCTGGACCCGGGACTCCGGCCCCTATGGCTACACCTTC
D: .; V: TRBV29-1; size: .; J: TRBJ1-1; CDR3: CSVEAGEAFF; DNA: TGCAGCGTTGAGGCAGGGGAAGCTTTCTTT
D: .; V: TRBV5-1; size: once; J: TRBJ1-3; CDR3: CASSLVGHSGNTIYF; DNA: TGCGCCAGCAGCTTGGTGGGCCACTCTGGAAACACCATATATTTT
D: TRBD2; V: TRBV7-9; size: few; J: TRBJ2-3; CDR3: CASSFRTSGGSTDTQYF; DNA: TGTGCCAGCAGCTTTAGGACTAGCGGGGGATCCACAGATACGCAGTATTTT
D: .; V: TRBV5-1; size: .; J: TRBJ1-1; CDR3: CASAGDPNTEAFF; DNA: TGCGCCAGCGCAGGGGACCCGAACACTGAAGCTTTCTTT
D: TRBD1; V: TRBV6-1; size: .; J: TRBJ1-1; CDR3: CASSDPLGQVNPEAFF; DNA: TGTGCCAGCAGTGACCCTTTGGGACAGGTAAACCCTGAAGCTTTCTTT
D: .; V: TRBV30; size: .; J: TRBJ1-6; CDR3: CAWSPLAWNSPLHF; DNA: TGTGCCTGGAGTCCCTTAGCCTGGAATTCACCCCTCCACTTT
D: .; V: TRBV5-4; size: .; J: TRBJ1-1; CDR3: CASSPRGSEAFF; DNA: TGTGCCAGCAGCCCCAGAGGGAGTGAAGCTTTCTTT
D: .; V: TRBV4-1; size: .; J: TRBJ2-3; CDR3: CASSQVDAQYF; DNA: TGCGCCAGCAGCCAAGTTGACGCGCAGTATTTT
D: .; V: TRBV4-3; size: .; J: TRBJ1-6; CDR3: CASSQAGSAYNSPLHF; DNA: TGCGCCAGCAGCCAAGCCGGTTCGGCCTATAATTCACCCCTCCACTTT
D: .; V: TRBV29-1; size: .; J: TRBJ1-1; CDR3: CSVDEDSNMNTEAFF; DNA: TGCAGCGTTGATGAAGACAGCAACATGAACACTGAAGCTTTCTTT
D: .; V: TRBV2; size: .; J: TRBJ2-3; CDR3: CASVLGEPDTQYF; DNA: TGTGCCAGCGTTTTAGGCGAACCAGATACGCAGTATTTT
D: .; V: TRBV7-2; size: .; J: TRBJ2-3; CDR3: CASSLVPAEYTDTQYF; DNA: TGTGCCAGCAGCTTAGTGCCAGCGGAGTACACAGATACGCAGTATTTT
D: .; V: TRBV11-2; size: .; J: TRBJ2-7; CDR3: CASSLLLDRGEQYF; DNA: TGTGCCAGCAGCTTATTACTCGACCGGGGCGAGCAGTACTTC
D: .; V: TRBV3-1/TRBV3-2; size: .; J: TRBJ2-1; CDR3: CASSQISGRRGDEQFF; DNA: TGTGCCAGCAGCCAAATCAGCGGAAGACGAGGGGATGAGCAGTTCTTC
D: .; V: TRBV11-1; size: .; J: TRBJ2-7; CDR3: CASSLARGSYEQYF; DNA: TGTGCCAGCAGCTTAGCGCGGGGCTCCTACGAGCAGTACTTC
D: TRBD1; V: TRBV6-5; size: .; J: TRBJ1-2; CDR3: CASSYEQGVNGYTF; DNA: TGTGCCAGCAGTTACGAGCAGGGGGTAAATGGCTACACCTTC
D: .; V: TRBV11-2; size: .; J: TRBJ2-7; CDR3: CASSLVTGSSYEQYF; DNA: TGTGCCAGCAGCTTAGTTACAGGGAGCTCCTACGAGCAGTACTTC
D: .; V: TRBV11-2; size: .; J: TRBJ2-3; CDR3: CASSLDDRGTNTQYF; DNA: TGTGCCAGCAGCTTAGATGATAGGGGGACGAATACGCAGTATTTT
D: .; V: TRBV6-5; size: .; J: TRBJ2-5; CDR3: CASSYSTGQETQYF; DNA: TGTGCCAGCAGTTACTCGACCGGTCAAGAGACCCAGTACTTC
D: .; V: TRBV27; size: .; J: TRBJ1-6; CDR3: CASRRWGGGSPLHF; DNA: TGTGCCAGCAGAAGGTGGGGGGGAGGTTCACCCCTCCACTTT
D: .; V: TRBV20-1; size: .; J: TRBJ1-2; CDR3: CSARDSYGYTF; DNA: TGCAGTGCTAGGGACAGTTATGGCTACACCTTC
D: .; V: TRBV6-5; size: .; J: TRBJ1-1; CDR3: CASSYSTGGLNTEAFF; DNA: TGTGCCAGCAGTTACTCGACCGGGGGGCTGAACACTGAAGCTTTCTTT
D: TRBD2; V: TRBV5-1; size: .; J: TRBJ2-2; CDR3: CASSLVPRGGNTGELFF; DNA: TGCGCCAGCAGCTTGGTCCCCCGCGGGGGGAACACCGGGGAGCTGTTTTTT
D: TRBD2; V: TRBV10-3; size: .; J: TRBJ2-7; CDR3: CATRLAGGNYEQYF; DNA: TGTGCCACACGGTTGGCGGGGGGCAACTACGAGCAGTACTTC
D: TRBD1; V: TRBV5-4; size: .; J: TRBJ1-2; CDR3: CASTGTDYGYTF; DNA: TGTGCCAGTACCGGGACAGACTATGGCTACACCTTC
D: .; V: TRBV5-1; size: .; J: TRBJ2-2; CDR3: CASSDRGLPGELFF; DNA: TGCGCCAGCAGCGATCGCGGGCTTCCCGGGGAGCTGTTTTTT
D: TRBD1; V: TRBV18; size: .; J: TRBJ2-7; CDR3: CASSQPGTGTYEQYF; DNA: TGTGCCAGCTCACAACCCGGGACAGGAACCTACGAGCAGTACTTC
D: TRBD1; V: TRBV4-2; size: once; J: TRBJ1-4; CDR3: CASSQDFRTGNWKLFF; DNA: TGTGCCAGCAGCCAAGACTTCAGGACAGGGAATTGGAAACTGTTTTTT
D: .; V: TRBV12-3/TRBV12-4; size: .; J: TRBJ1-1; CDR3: CASRTGPHLEAFF; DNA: TGTGCCAGCAGAACAGGGCCCCACCTTGAAGCTTTCTTT